This T cell receptor beta chain stems from a study of blood T cells in healthy people across ages. Findings and caveats of the study: Underestimates were what the diversity estimates from one million T cells were considered to be. Samples with more naive T cells showed higher observed beta diversity.

Details on this clonotype: Its antigen remains unknown.

There are 17 residues in the CDR3. V was clipped by 0 bases and J by 7 bases; unmatched bases: 10. From germline, CDR1 is DFQATT and CDR2 SNEGSKA (reference sequence). A second roughly 6 to 11 cycle PCR used barcoded and J-beta primers. A single record per CDR3 protein comes from TCRdb applying MiXCR to the 5' RACE reads. The sample lists about 720,000 distinct CDR3 sequences, about a fifth seen once, with 20% to 25% in the top ten. Per-sample PBMC isolation yielded at least 7 million cells. This TCR came from a man aged 65 to 85 in good health. V usage is TRBV20-1 and J usage is TRBJ2-1; 12 bases match TRBD2. What was sequenced was blood. CDR3 protein: CSARDGVSSGRGNEQFF. In DNA form, the CDR3 reads TGCAGTGCTAGAGATGGGGTATCTAGCGGGAGGGGGAATGAGCAGTTCTTC.